This TCR beta chain comes out of a study of T cells in Graves' hyperthyroidism and ophthalmopathy. CDR1 and CDR2 (germline): SEHNR, FQNEAQ (reference sequence). Deletions cut 5 bases from V and 1 base from J, with 11 bases between. The CDR3 has 14 amino acids. These patients, aged 18 to 65, had recently diagnosed hyperthyroidism lasting under 2 months. Patients with uncontrolled infections, other autoimmune diseases, pregnancy or lactation were excluded. The diagnoses drew upon clinical symptoms, serum thyroxine and TRAb, thyroid ultrasound and orbital computed tomography. This clonotype was seen only a few times. Its target is not known. Amplification targeted TCR beta CDR3 regions from RNA transcripts. During a first-round RT-PCR of the TCR CDR3, the HTBI primer set was used. A single record per CDR3 protein comes from TCRdb applying MiXCR to the multiplex PCR reads. The sample shows roughly 720,000 distinct CDR3 sequences, around 16% of them seen only once.

Study findings and constraints: Ophthalmopathy was separated from stable hyperthyroidism by a 13 V-J model.

The chain uses TRBV7-9 and TRBJ1-2; D not resolved. The sequenced sample consisted of blood. The sequence was collected from a man aged 45-60 years with Graves' hyperthyroidism. The CDR3 bases are TGTGCCAGCAGCCCAGCTTACATTAACTATGGCTACACCTTC. It translates to CASSPAYINYGYTF.